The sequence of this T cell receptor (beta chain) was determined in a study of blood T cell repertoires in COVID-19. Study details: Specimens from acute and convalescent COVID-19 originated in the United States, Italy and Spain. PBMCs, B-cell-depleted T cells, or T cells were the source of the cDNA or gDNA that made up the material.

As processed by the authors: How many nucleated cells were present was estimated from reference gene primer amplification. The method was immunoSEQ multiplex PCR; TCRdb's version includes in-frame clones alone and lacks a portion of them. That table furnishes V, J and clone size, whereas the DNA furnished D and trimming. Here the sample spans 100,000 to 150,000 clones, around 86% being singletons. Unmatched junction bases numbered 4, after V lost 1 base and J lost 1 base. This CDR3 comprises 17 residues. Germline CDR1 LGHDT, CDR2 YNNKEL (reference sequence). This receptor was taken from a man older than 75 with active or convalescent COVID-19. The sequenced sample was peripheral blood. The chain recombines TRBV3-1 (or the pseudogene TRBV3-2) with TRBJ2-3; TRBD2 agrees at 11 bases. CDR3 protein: CASSQGVTSGGTDTQYF. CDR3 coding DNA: TGTGCCAGCAGCCAAGGGGTGACTAGCGGGGGCACAGATACGCAGTATTTT.